The rows below give T cell receptor beta chains drawn from one sample of a study of T-cell memory formation after mild COVID-19. TCRdb redid the calling of the 5' RACE reads with MiXCR, one entry per CDR3 protein. The sample includes about 110,000 distinct CDR3 sequences, over 15% of them seen just once. The sample taken for sequencing was PBMCs or a T cell subset sorted from them (not recorded which). These receptors were obtained from an adult woman who had mild COVID-19 (a few samples of this study predate the infection). Cell type and time point are not known. CDR3s include the opening cysteine and the closing phenylalanine or tryptophan. The D gene is left open where the match is weak. Some rows mark clone size as missing; the rest say once, few, many or name a class of expanded clone.

TRBV5-1	few	TRBJ1-2	TRBD1	TGCGCCAGCAGCATCCCGACAGGGAGGGACTATGGCTACACCTTC	CASSIPTGRDYGYTF
TRBV29-1	NA	TRBJ1-1	NA	TGCAGCGTTAACGACAAAGTAGGGGGGGCCACTGAAGCTTTCTTT	CSVNDKVGGATEAFF
TRBV5-1	NA	TRBJ1-2	NA	TGCGCCAGCAGCTTGGCAGGGGTGGGTGATGGCTACACCTTC	CASSLAGVGDGYTF
TRBV6-6	NA	TRBJ1-5	NA	TGTGCCAGCAGTTACGCGGGGAGCAATCAGCCCCAGCATTTT	CASSYAGSNQPQHF
TRBV7-2	few	TRBJ2-7	TRBD1	TGTGCCAGCAGCCTCCAAGGACAGGGGGCTTACGAGCAGTACTTC	CASSLQGQGAYEQYF
TRBV4-1	NA	TRBJ2-7	TRBD2	TGCGCCAGCAGCCACCCTAGCGGGGGATCCTACGAGCAGTACTTC	CASSHPSGGSYEQYF
TRBV6-2/TRBV6-3	many	TRBJ1-4	NA	TGTGCCAGCAGTTACCTCGGAGGCCGGAATGAAAAACTGTTTTTT	CASSYLGGRNEKLFF
TRBV5-6	few	TRBJ2-1	TRBD2	TGTGCCAGCAGCTTGGCCCGGATAGCGGGAGGGTTCGGGGATGAGCAGTTCTTC	CASSLARIAGGFGDEQFF
TRBV6-2/TRBV6-3	NA	TRBJ1-1	NA	TGTGCCAGCAGTTATTACAGGCGTAACACTGAAGCTTTCTTT	CASSYYRRNTEAFF
TRBV29-1	NA	TRBJ2-6	TRBD1	TGCAGCGTCATATCGGGACAGGGGGCGTCTGGGGCCAACGTCCTGACTTTC	CSVISGQGASGANVLTF
TRBV5-5	many	TRBJ2-1	NA	TGTGCCAGCAGCGTGGGACTTCGGAATGAGCAGTTCTTC	CASSVGLRNEQFF
TRBV12-3/TRBV12-4	NA	TRBJ2-5	NA	TGTGCCAGCAGTTTTGGAGCGGACGGAAGGACCCAGTACTTC	CASSFGADGRTQYF
TRBV5-1	few	TRBJ2-7	TRBD1	TGCGCCAGCAGCTTAGCGACAGGGGGCGAGCAGTACTTC	CASSLATGGEQYF
TRBV9	NA	TRBJ2-1	NA	TGTGCCAGCAGCGGTAGCTGGACTGGCGCCTACAATGAGCAGTTCTTC	CASSGSWTGAYNEQFF
TRBV5-1	few	TRBJ2-1	NA	TGCGCCAGCAGCCCCTATGACTCGTACAATGAGCAGTTCTTC	CASSPYDSYNEQFF
TRBV7-3	few	TRBJ1-1	NA	TGTGCCAGCAGCCCCCAGGACAGTCACGGCCGATTTTTCTTT	CASSPQDSHGRFFF
TRBV5-1	NA	TRBJ1-1	NA	TGCGCCAGCAGCCTCACAGGGTTGGGTATGCTGACTGAAGCTTTCTTT	CASSLTGLGMLTEAFF
TRBV12-3/TRBV12-4	few	TRBJ2-3	TRBD2	TGTGCCAGCAGTCCCGGACTAGCGGGAGTTTGGGGAACAGATACGCAGTATTTT	CASSPGLAGVWGTDTQYF
TRBV4-2	few	TRBJ2-2	NA	TGTGCCAGCAGCCAAGATCTCGGCCAGAGAACCGGGGAGCTGTTTTTT	CASSQDLGQRTGELFF
TRBV4-2	NA	TRBJ2-7	NA	TGTGCCAGCAGCCAAGCGGGTGGGGACGGGCAGTACTTC	CASSQAGGDGQYF
TRBV24-1	NA	TRBJ2-5	NA	TGTGCCACCAGTGACTTCGCGGACAATCAAGAGACCCAGTACTTC	CATSDFADNQETQYF
TRBV9	few	TRBJ2-5	NA	TGTGCCAGCAGCGCCCGGGACTCCCTTCAAGAGACCCAGTACTTC	CASSARDSLQETQYF
TRBV5-1	few	TRBJ2-7	NA	TGCGCCAGCAGCTTGGTGGGGGGCTACTCCTACGAGCAGTACTTC	CASSLVGGYSYEQYF
TRBV27	NA	TRBJ2-1	NA	TGTGCCAGTCTGGACAGCTACAATGAGCAGTTCTTC	CASLDSYNEQFF
TRBV4-3	few	TRBJ2-7	NA	TGCGCCAGCTCCCCTGCCATCGCGGCCGAGCAGTACTTC	CASSPAIAAEQYF
TRBV9	NA	TRBJ1-2	TRBD1	TGTGCCAGCAGCGCCTTGAGACAGGGTAAATATGGCTACACCTTC	CASSALRQGKYGYTF
TRBV29-1	NA	TRBJ2-7	TRBD1	TGCAGCGTCAGGGACAGGGGGCGACCCTACGAGCAGTACTTC	CSVRDRGRPYEQYF
TRBV6-5	NA	TRBJ2-2	NA	TGTGCCAGCAGGGGGACTCCCGTCCCCGGGGAGCTGTTTTTT	CASRGTPVPGELFF
TRBV9	NA	TRBJ1-1	TRBD1	TGTGCCAGCAGCGTCGGACAGGGAATCAACACTGAAGCTTTCTTT	CASSVGQGINTEAFF
TRBV27	few	TRBJ2-1	NA	TGTGCCAGCAGTTTGGATTGGACTGAGCAGTTCTTC	CASSLDWTEQFF
TRBV6-5	NA	TRBJ2-3	TRBD2	TGTGCCAGCAGTCCTTATGCGACTAGCGGGGGCGATACAGATACGCAGTATTTT	CASSPYATSGGDTDTQYF
TRBV9	NA	TRBJ2-1	TRBD2	TGTGCCAGCAGCGAGGGACTAGGATACAATGAGCAGTTCTTC	CASSEGLGYNEQFF
TRBV6-6	NA	TRBJ1-5	NA	TGTGCCAGCAGTTACCTCAGTAACAATCAGCCCCAGCATTTT	CASSYLSNNQPQHF
TRBV2	NA	TRBJ1-1	NA	TGTGCCAGCAGAACCCGGGACGGCACTGAAGCTTTCTTT	CASRTRDGTEAFF
TRBV11-2	few	TRBJ1-6	NA	TGTGCCAGCAGCTTAGCTGGGAGCTCCTATAATTCACCCCTCCACTTT	CASSLAGSSYNSPLHF
TRBV27	NA	TRBJ2-7	TRBD2	TGTGCCAGCAGTTCCGCTGGGACTAGCTACTACGAGCAGTACTTC	CASSSAGTSYYEQYF
TRBV15	NA	TRBJ2-7	TRBD2	TGTGCCACCAGCACCGGGGGGGCCTCCTACGAGCAGTACTTC	CATSTGGASYEQYF
TRBV29-1	many	TRBJ2-1	TRBD2	TGCAGCTTTAGCGGGAGGGCCAACGATGAGCAGTTCTTC	CSFSGRANDEQFF
TRBV5-6	few	TRBJ1-5	NA	TGTGCCAGCAGTCTCGCCGGGGCGGTCAATCAGCCCCAGCATTTT	CASSLAGAVNQPQHF
TRBV20-1	NA	TRBJ2-7	TRBD2	TGCAGTGCTAGTCAGCGGGAGGGCTACGAGCAGTACTTC	CSASQREGYEQYF
TRBV9	many	TRBJ1-1	NA	TGTGCCAGCAGCGTACACCAGGGAAGCACTGAAGCTTTCTTT	CASSVHQGSTEAFF
TRBV7-8	NA	TRBJ2-7	NA	TGTGCCAGCAGCTCCTGGACCGATTCCTACGAGCAGTACTTC	CASSSWTDSYEQYF
TRBV7-9	few	TRBJ2-3	TRBD2	TGTGCCAGCAGCATAAGACTAGCGGGAGGCCTTAGCACATATACGCAGTATTTT	CASSIRLAGGLSTYTQYF
TRBV11-2	NA	TRBJ2-2	TRBD2	TGTGCCAGCAGCTCCCCTAGCGGGGGGACTGGGGAGCTGTTTTTT	CASSSPSGGTGELFF
TRBV4-1	NA	TRBJ2-2	NA	TGCGCCAGCAGCCGGACGTCGACCGGGGAGCTGTTTTTT	CASSRTSTGELFF
TRBV2	NA	TRBJ2-3	NA	TGTGCCAGCAGTGAAAGAAATGGTGGGGGGGGACAGGATACGCAGTATTTT	CASSERNGGGGQDTQYF
TRBV9	few	TRBJ2-2	NA	TGTGCCAGCAGCCCGTGGGCCGGGGAGCTGTTTTTT	CASSPWAGELFF
TRBV3-1	NA	TRBJ2-1	TRBD1	TGTGCCAGCAGCCATCGCACAGGGGCATCCTACAATGAGCAGTTCTTC	CASSHRTGASYNEQFF
TRBV11-2	NA	TRBJ2-5	NA	TGTGCCAGCAGCTTAGTGGACAGCCAAGAGACCCAGTACTTC	CASSLVDSQETQYF
TRBV6-1	few	TRBJ2-1	TRBD1	TGTGCCAGTTTACCGGGACAGGGCTACAATGAGCAGTTCTTC	CASLPGQGYNEQFF